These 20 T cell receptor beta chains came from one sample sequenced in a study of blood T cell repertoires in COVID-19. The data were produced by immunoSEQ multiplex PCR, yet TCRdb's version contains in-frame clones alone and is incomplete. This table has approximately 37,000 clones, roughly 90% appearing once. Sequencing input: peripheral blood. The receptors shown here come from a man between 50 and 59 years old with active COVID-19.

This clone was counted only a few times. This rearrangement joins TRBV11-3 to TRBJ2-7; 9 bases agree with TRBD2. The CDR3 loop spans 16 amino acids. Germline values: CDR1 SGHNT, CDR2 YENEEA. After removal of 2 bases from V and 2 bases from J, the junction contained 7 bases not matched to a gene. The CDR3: CASSLSGTSIPYEQYF. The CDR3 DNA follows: TGTGCCAGCAGCTTATCCGGGACTAGCATCCCCTACGAGCAGTACTTC.

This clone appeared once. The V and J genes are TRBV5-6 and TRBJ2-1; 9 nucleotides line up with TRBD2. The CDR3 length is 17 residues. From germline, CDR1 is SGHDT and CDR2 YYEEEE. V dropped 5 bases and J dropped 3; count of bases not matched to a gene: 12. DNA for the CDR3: TGTGCCAGCAGTACCCCAATAGCGGGAGTCCACTACAATGAGCAGTTCTTC. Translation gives CASSTPIAGVHYNEQFF.

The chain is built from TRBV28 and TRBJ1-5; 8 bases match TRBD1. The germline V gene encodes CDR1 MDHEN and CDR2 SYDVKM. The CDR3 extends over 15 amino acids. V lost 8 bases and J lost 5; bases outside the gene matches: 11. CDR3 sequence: CASGNTGGEDQPQHF. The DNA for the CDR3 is TGTGCCAGCGGGAATACAGGGGGAGAGGATCAGCCCCAGCATTTT.

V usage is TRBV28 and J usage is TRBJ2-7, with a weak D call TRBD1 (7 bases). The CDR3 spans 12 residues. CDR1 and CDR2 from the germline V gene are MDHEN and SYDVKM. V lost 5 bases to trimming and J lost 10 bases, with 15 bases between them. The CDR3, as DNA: TGTGCCAGCAGTAGGGGGCGGGACAGCCAGTACTTC. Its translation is CASSRGRDSQYF.

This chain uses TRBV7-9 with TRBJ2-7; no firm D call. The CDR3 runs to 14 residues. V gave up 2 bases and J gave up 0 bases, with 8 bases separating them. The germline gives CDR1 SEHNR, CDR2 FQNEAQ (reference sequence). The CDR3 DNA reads TGTGCCAGCAGCTTATCTGTTAGCTCCTACGAGCAGTACTTC. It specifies CASSLSVSSYEQYF.

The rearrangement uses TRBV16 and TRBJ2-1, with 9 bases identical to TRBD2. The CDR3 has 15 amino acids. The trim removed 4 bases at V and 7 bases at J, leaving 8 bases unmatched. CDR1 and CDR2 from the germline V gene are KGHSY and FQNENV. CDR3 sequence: CASSPVGGRGNEQFF. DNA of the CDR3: TGTGCCAGCAGCCCCGTGGGCGGGAGGGGTAATGAGCAGTTCTTC.

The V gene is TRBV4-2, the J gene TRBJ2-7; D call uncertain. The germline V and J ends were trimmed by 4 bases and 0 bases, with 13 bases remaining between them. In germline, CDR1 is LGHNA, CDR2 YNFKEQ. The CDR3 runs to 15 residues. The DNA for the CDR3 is TGTGCCAGCAGCCTGGAAGAACAGAGCTCCTACGAGCAGTACTTC. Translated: CASSLEEQSSYEQYF.

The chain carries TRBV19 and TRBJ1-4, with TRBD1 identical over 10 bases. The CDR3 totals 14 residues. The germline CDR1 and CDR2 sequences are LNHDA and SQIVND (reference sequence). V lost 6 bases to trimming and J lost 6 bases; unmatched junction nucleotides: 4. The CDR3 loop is CASSADRGDEKLFF. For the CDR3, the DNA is TGTGCCAGTAGCGCGGACAGGGGGGATGAAAAACTGTTTTTT.

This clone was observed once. This chain's CDR3 is CASSQAQTISPSGSLSYNEQFF. The CDR3 DNA sequence: TGTGCCAGCAGCCAAGCTCAAACAATCTCTCCGAGCGGGAGCTTATCCTACAATGAGCAGTTCTTC. This chain connects TRBV3-1 (or the pseudogene TRBV3-2) to TRBJ2-1, with 8 bases lining up with TRBD2. In germline, CDR1 is LGHDT, CDR2 YNNKEL (reference sequence). J was trimmed by 1 base and V by 1 base; bases with no gene match: 21. The CDR3 is 22 residues long.

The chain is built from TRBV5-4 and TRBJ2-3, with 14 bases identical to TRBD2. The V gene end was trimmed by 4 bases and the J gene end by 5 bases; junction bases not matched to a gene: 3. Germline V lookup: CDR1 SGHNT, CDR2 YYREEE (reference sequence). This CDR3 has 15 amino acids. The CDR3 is CASSPGTSGRDTQYF. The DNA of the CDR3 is TGTGCCAGCAGCCCGGGGACTAGCGGGAGAGATACGCAGTATTTT.

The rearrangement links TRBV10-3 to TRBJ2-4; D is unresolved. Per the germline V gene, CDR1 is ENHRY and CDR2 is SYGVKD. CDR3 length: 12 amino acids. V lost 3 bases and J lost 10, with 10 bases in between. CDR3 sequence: CAISDSSLIQYF. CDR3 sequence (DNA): TGTGCCATCAGTGATTCAAGCCTAATTCAGTACTTC.

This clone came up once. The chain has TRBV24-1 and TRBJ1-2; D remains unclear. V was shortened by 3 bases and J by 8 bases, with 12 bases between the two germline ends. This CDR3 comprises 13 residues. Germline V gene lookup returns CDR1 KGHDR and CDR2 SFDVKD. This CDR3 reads CATSDPRTRGYTF. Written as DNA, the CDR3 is TGTGCCACCAGTGATCCAAGGACTCGGGGCTACACCTTC.

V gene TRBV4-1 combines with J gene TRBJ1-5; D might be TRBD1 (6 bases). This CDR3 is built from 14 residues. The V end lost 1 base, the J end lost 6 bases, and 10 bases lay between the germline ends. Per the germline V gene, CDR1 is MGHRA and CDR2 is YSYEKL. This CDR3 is CASSQGQVRQPQHF. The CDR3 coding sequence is TGCGCCAGCAGCCAAGGACAGGTCCGTCAGCCCCAGCATTTT.

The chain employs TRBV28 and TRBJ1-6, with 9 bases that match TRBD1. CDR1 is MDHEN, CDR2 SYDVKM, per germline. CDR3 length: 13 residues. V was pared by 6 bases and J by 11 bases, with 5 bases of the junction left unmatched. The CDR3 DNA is TGTGCCAGCAGACCGACAGGGGGGACACCCCTCCACTTT. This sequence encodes CASRPTGGTPLHF.

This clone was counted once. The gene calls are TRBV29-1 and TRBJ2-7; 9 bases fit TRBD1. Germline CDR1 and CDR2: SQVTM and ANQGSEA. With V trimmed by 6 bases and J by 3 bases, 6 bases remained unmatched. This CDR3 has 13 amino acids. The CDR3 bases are TGCAGCGTAATGGACAGGGGAGGCTACGAGCAGTACTTC. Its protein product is CSVMDRGGYEQYF.

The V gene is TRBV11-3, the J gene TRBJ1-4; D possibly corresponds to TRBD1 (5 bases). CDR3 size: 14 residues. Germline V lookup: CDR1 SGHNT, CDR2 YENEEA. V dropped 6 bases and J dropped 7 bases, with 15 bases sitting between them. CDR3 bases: TGTGCCAGCAGTCACCCCGACAGCCCTGAAAAACTGTTTTTT. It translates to CASSHPDSPEKLFF.

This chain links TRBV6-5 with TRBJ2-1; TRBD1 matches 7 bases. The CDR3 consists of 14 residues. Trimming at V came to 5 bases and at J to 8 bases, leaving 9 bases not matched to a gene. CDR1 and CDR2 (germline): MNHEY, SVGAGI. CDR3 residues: CASSTGTVGDEQFF. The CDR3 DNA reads TGTGCCAGCAGTACCGGGACAGTGGGCGATGAGCAGTTCTTC.

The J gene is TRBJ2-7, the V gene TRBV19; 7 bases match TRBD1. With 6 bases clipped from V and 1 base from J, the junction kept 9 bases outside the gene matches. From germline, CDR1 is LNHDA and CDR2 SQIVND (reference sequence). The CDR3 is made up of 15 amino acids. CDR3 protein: CASSPTGKRSYEQYF. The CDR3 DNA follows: TGTGCCAGTAGCCCGACAGGGAAGAGGTCCTACGAGCAGTACTTC.

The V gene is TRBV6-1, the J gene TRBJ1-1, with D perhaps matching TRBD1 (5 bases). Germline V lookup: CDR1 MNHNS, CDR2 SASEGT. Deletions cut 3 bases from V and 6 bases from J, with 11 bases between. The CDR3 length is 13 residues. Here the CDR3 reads CASSDPGVAEAFF. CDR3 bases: TGTGCCAGCAGTGACCCGGGGGTGGCTGAAGCTTTCTTT.

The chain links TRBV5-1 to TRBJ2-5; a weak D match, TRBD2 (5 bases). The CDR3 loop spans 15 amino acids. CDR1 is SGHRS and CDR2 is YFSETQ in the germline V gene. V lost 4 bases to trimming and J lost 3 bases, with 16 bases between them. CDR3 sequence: CASSLGRGKEETQYF. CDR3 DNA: TGCGCCAGCAGCCTCGGACGGGGAAAGGAAGAGACCCAGTACTTC.